This T cell receptor beta chain was profiled in a study of cytomegalovirus exposure and HLA in healthy donors. The study's findings and limits: Trimming of TCR beta V- and J-genes showed a link, identified in a later analysis, to a missense DCLRE1C variant. An apparent linkage of common viral pathogens to several of the most significant clusters emerged in a later analysis. In the analysis, some V segments, TRBV6-2 and TRBV6-3 included, were excluded as indistinguishable. Rare sequences made up most TCRs, while some public TCRs were found in many donors.

60 Vbeta and 13 Jbeta primers were used in PCR. The repertoire was sequenced with immunoSEQ multiplex PCR; TCRdb's copy has only in-frame clones and lacks some. The table lists about 97,000 clones, around 80% of them singletons. V gave up 3 bases and J gave up 3 bases, with 18 bases separating them. Germline CDR1 and CDR2: MNHEY and SMNVEV (reference sequence). This CDR3 has 16 residues. Note on this clone: The antigen remains unidentified.

Sequencing used PBMCs. This TCR was sampled from a male donor in good health and CMV-seropositive. The rearrangement links TRBV27 to TRBJ2-7; possibly TRBD2 for D (6 bases). The CDR3 DNA reads TGTGCCAGCAGTTTGGGCGGGGATATCTATAGCTACGAGCAGTACTTC. This codes for CASSLGGDIYSYEQYF.